This is a list of T cell receptor beta chains from one sample in a study of early T cells in non-severe SARS-CoV-2 infection. TCRdb itself ran the 5' RACE reads through MiXCR, one entry per CDR3 protein. The sample contains about 69,000 distinct CDR3 sequences, over 9.5% of which appear only once. The sequenced sample consisted of whole blood. The receptors were sampled from an adult who was a healthcare worker with PCR-confirmed SARS-CoV-2 infection or an uninfected control (not recorded which). The CDR3 runs from the conserved cysteine through the conserved F or W. Fields, in order: clone size, CDR3 length, D gene, J gene, V gene, CDR3 DNA, CDR3 protein. The D gene is left open where the match is weak. The size of a clone is reported for some rows only, either as once, few or many, or as a class for expanded clones.

abundance: many; len: 15; d_gene: NA; j_gene: TRBJ2-4; v_gene: TRBV20-1; CDR3nt: TGCAGTGCTTCCTGGGGGGCGGATACCAAAAACATTCAGTACTTC; CDR3aa: CSASWGADTKNIQYF
abundance: NA; len: 13; d_gene: TRBD1; j_gene: TRBJ2-1; v_gene: TRBV10-3; CDR3nt: TGTGCCTCGAATTCCGGGACAGACAATGAGCAGTTCTTC; CDR3aa: CASNSGTDNEQFF
abundance: NA; len: 13; d_gene: NA; j_gene: TRBJ2-7; v_gene: TRBV20-1; CDR3nt: TGCAGTGCTAGCAGGTGGGGGAACTCCGAGCAGTACTTC; CDR3aa: CSASRWGNSEQYF
abundance: NA; len: 14; d_gene: NA; j_gene: TRBJ1-1; v_gene: TRBV7-9; CDR3nt: TGTGCCAGCAGTCGAGGACAGACGAACACTGAAGCTTTCTTT; CDR3aa: CASSRGQTNTEAFF
abundance: NA; len: 15; d_gene: NA; j_gene: TRBJ1-4; v_gene: TRBV5-1; CDR3nt: TGCGCCAGCAGCTTGGCCCCGGGTCTGGATGAAAAACTGTTTTTT; CDR3aa: CASSLAPGLDEKLFF
abundance: many; len: 15; d_gene: NA; j_gene: TRBJ2-1; v_gene: TRBV7-7; CDR3nt: TGTGCTAGCAGCTTATTCGTGGGAGTCACGGGAGAGCAGTTCTTC; CDR3aa: CASSLFVGVTGEQFF
abundance: many; len: 14; d_gene: TRBD2; j_gene: TRBJ2-1; v_gene: TRBV11-2; CDR3nt: TGTGCCAGCAGCCCCGCGGGGGGCCCGAATGAGCAGTTCTTC; CDR3aa: CASSPAGGPNEQFF
abundance: many; len: 13; d_gene: NA; j_gene: TRBJ1-2; v_gene: TRBV20-1; CDR3nt: TGCAGTGCTAGAGATCCCACCGTTCCGGGCTACACCTTC; CDR3aa: CSARDPTVPGYTF
abundance: many; len: 18; d_gene: TRBD1; j_gene: TRBJ1-5; v_gene: TRBV7-8; CDR3nt: TGTGCCAGCAGCTTCGCAGGGGGCTTACGGTATAGCAATCAGCCCCAGCATTTT; CDR3aa: CASSFAGGLRYSNQPQHF
abundance: many; len: 14; d_gene: TRBD1; j_gene: TRBJ1-2; v_gene: TRBV2; CDR3nt: TGTGCCAGCAGTGAAGCACAGGGGATCTATGGCTACACCTTC; CDR3aa: CASSEAQGIYGYTF
abundance: many; len: 15; d_gene: TRBD1; j_gene: TRBJ1-2; v_gene: TRBV10-3; CDR3nt: TGTGCCATCAGGAAACAGGGGTCGGCACTATCTGGCTACACCTTC; CDR3aa: CAIRKQGSALSGYTF
abundance: NA; len: 14; d_gene: NA; j_gene: TRBJ1-1; v_gene: TRBV20-1; CDR3nt: TGCAGTGCTAGTGGAGGGACGGGGGACACTGAAGCTTTCTTT; CDR3aa: CSASGGTGDTEAFF
abundance: NA; len: 13; d_gene: NA; j_gene: TRBJ2-5; v_gene: TRBV11-2; CDR3nt: TGTGCCAGCAGGAAGAGAGGGGAAGAGACCCAGTACTTC; CDR3aa: CASRKRGEETQYF
abundance: few; len: 14; d_gene: TRBD1; j_gene: TRBJ2-2; v_gene: TRBV10-3; CDR3nt: TGTGCCAGCCTTGGACAGGGGCACACCGGGGAGCTGTTTTTT; CDR3aa: CASLGQGHTGELFF
abundance: many; len: 13; d_gene: NA; j_gene: TRBJ1-2; v_gene: TRBV13; CDR3nt: TGTGCCAGCAGCTTACAGCGAAACTATGGCTACACCTTC; CDR3aa: CASSLQRNYGYTF
abundance: many; len: 16; d_gene: TRBD1; j_gene: TRBJ1-4; v_gene: TRBV5-4; CDR3nt: TGTGCCAGCAGCCTCGTTACAGGGGGCGTGGATGAAAAACTGTTTTTT; CDR3aa: CASSLVTGGVDEKLFF
abundance: many; len: 15; d_gene: TRBD2; j_gene: TRBJ2-2; v_gene: TRBV7-6; CDR3nt: TGTGCCAGCAGCTTAGCGCGCGGGAGTACCGGGGAGCTGTTTTTT; CDR3aa: CASSLARGSTGELFF
abundance: many; len: 12; d_gene: NA; j_gene: TRBJ2-2; v_gene: TRBV7-9; CDR3nt: TGTGCCAGCAGCTCTCGGACCGGGGAGCTGTTTTTT; CDR3aa: CASSSRTGELFF
abundance: NA; len: 15; d_gene: NA; j_gene: TRBJ2-2; v_gene: TRBV12-3/TRBV12-4; CDR3nt: TGTGCCAGCAGTCAGGACCCGAAGAACACCGGGGAGCTGTTTTTT; CDR3aa: CASSQDPKNTGELFF
abundance: few; len: 15; d_gene: NA; j_gene: TRBJ1-4; v_gene: TRBV3-1; CDR3nt: TGTGCCAGCAGCCTCAAGACGCTGGCAGGAGAAAAACTGTTTTTT; CDR3aa: CASSLKTLAGEKLFF
abundance: few; len: 12; d_gene: NA; j_gene: TRBJ2-3; v_gene: TRBV2; CDR3nt: TGTGCCAGCAGTGGAGGGTCAGATACGCAGTATTTT; CDR3aa: CASSGGSDTQYF
abundance: NA; len: 15; d_gene: NA; j_gene: TRBJ2-7; v_gene: TRBV12-3/TRBV12-4; CDR3nt: TGTGCCAGCAGTCGACCGGGATCAGGAGCCTACGAGCAGTACTTC; CDR3aa: CASSRPGSGAYEQYF
abundance: many; len: 16; d_gene: NA; j_gene: TRBJ2-1; v_gene: TRBV20-1; CDR3nt: TGCAGTGCGGCTGGCGTCTGGACAAGGACCTACAATGAGCAGTTCTTC; CDR3aa: CSAAGVWTRTYNEQFF
abundance: NA; len: 14; d_gene: TRBD2; j_gene: TRBJ2-1; v_gene: TRBV9; CDR3nt: TGTGCCAGCAGCGTAGCGGGAGGTCCCAATGAGCAGTTCTTC; CDR3aa: CASSVAGGPNEQFF
abundance: NA; len: 14; d_gene: TRBD2; j_gene: TRBJ2-1; v_gene: TRBV20-1; CDR3nt: TGCAGTGCGGATCCGGGACTAGTGTACAATGAGCAGTTCTTC; CDR3aa: CSADPGLVYNEQFF
abundance: many; len: 14; d_gene: NA; j_gene: TRBJ2-2; v_gene: TRBV7-9; CDR3nt: TGTGCCAGCAGCTTAGTTGGCTCAACCGGGGAGCTGTTTTTT; CDR3aa: CASSLVGSTGELFF
abundance: NA; len: 16; d_gene: TRBD1; j_gene: TRBJ1-1; v_gene: TRBV7-8; CDR3nt: TGTGCCAGCAGTTTTACGGGACAGGGGCTTCACACTGAAGCTTTCTTT; CDR3aa: CASSFTGQGLHTEAFF
abundance: NA; len: 14; d_gene: NA; j_gene: TRBJ2-3; v_gene: TRBV9; CDR3nt: TGTGCCAGCAGCGTTTTCTGGGCCAGAGATACGCAGTATTTT; CDR3aa: CASSVFWARDTQYF
abundance: NA; len: 15; d_gene: NA; j_gene: TRBJ1-4; v_gene: TRBV4-1; CDR3nt: TGCGCCAGCAGCCAGGTCACAGTTACTAATGAAAAACTGTTTTTT; CDR3aa: CASSQVTVTNEKLFF
abundance: NA; len: 17; d_gene: NA; j_gene: TRBJ1-5; v_gene: TRBV7-3; CDR3nt: TGTGCCAGCAGCTTAATCCGCAGGGCTTATAGCAATCAGCCCCAGCATTTT; CDR3aa: CASSLIRRAYSNQPQHF
abundance: many; len: 14; d_gene: NA; j_gene: TRBJ2-3; v_gene: TRBV5-1; CDR3nt: TGCGCCAGCAGCCTCGGACTACCTGAGGATACGCAGTATTTT; CDR3aa: CASSLGLPEDTQYF
abundance: many; len: 12; d_gene: NA; j_gene: TRBJ2-7; v_gene: TRBV10-3; CDR3nt: TGTGCCATCAGTGCCAACTCCTACGAGCAGTACTTC; CDR3aa: CAISANSYEQYF
abundance: NA; len: 15; d_gene: NA; j_gene: TRBJ2-6; v_gene: TRBV10-3; CDR3nt: TGTGCCATCAGCGAATCGTTTCAAGATACCAACGTCCTGACTTTC; CDR3aa: CAISESFQDTNVLTF
abundance: many; len: 14; d_gene: NA; j_gene: TRBJ1-1; v_gene: TRBV29-1; CDR3nt: TGCAGCGTTGAGTTGGGCAGCGTGAACACTGAAGCTTTCTTT; CDR3aa: CSVELGSVNTEAFF
abundance: NA; len: 15; d_gene: NA; j_gene: TRBJ2-5; v_gene: TRBV5-1; CDR3nt: TGCGCCAGCAGCTTGCTAGCTCCAGGGGAAGAGACCCAGTACTTC; CDR3aa: CASSLLAPGEETQYF
abundance: many; len: 19; d_gene: TRBD2; j_gene: TRBJ2-2; v_gene: TRBV7-2; CDR3nt: TGTGCCAGCAGCTTAGTTTCTAGCGGGGGGCTTTTGAACACCGGGGAGCTGTTTTTT; CDR3aa: CASSLVSSGGLLNTGELFF
abundance: many; len: 15; d_gene: TRBD2; j_gene: TRBJ2-1; v_gene: TRBV6-2/TRBV6-3; CDR3nt: TGTGCCAGCAGTTCCGGGACTAGCGGGAGCCCTGAGCAGTTCTTC; CDR3aa: CASSSGTSGSPEQFF
abundance: few; len: 15; d_gene: NA; j_gene: TRBJ2-5; v_gene: TRBV5-1; CDR3nt: TGCGCCAGCAGCTTTTTCGGAGGGGGCCAAGAGACCCAGTACTTC; CDR3aa: CASSFFGGGQETQYF
abundance: few; len: 15; d_gene: NA; j_gene: TRBJ2-5; v_gene: TRBV19; CDR3nt: TGTGCCAGTGCGCGAGACATCATCTTCCAAGAGACCCAGTACTTC; CDR3aa: CASARDIIFQETQYF
abundance: few; len: 14; d_gene: NA; j_gene: TRBJ1-1; v_gene: TRBV5-1; CDR3nt: TGCGCCAGCGGTACTAAGAGTGGCGACACTGAAGCTTTCTTT; CDR3aa: CASGTKSGDTEAFF
abundance: few; len: 13; d_gene: NA; j_gene: TRBJ2-4; v_gene: TRBV2; CDR3nt: TGTGCCAGCAGTGAAGCCTCTCCGAACATTCAGTACTTC; CDR3aa: CASSEASPNIQYF
abundance: few; len: 15; d_gene: NA; j_gene: TRBJ2-3; v_gene: TRBV3-1; CDR3nt: TGTGCCAGCAGCCCCGGGGGAACTAGCACAGATACGCAGTATTTT; CDR3aa: CASSPGGTSTDTQYF
abundance: few; len: 14; d_gene: TRBD1; j_gene: TRBJ1-2; v_gene: TRBV29-1; CDR3nt: TGCAGCGTTGAACGTCCCGGGACAGCCTATGGCTACACCTTC; CDR3aa: CSVERPGTAYGYTF
abundance: many; len: 14; d_gene: TRBD1; j_gene: TRBJ2-7; v_gene: TRBV28; CDR3nt: TGTGCCAGCAGCTCCCCGGGACAGGTCACCGAGCAGTACTTC; CDR3aa: CASSSPGQVTEQYF
abundance: many; len: 13; d_gene: TRBD2; j_gene: TRBJ2-1; v_gene: TRBV29-1; CDR3nt: TGCAGCGTAGCGGGGAACTCCTACAATGAGCAGTTCTTC; CDR3aa: CSVAGNSYNEQFF
abundance: NA; len: 17; d_gene: TRBD1; j_gene: TRBJ2-3; v_gene: TRBV7-6; CDR3nt: TGTGCCAGCAGCTTATTATCACAGGGGGCTCTCGGAGATACGCAGTATTTT; CDR3aa: CASSLLSQGALGDTQYF
abundance: few; len: 11; d_gene: NA; j_gene: TRBJ2-5; v_gene: TRBV29-1; CDR3nt: TGCAGCGTTGAGAACGCGGAGACCCAGTACTTC; CDR3aa: CSVENAETQYF
abundance: many; len: 15; d_gene: NA; j_gene: TRBJ2-7; v_gene: TRBV7-2; CDR3nt: TGTGCCAGCAGCATAGGGGGGGCTAACTCCTACGAGCAGTACTTC; CDR3aa: CASSIGGANSYEQYF
abundance: many; len: 14; d_gene: NA; j_gene: TRBJ1-4; v_gene: TRBV18; CDR3nt: NA; CDR3aa: CASSPWFPSKNCFF
abundance: NA; len: 13; d_gene: NA; j_gene: TRBJ1-2; v_gene: TRBV12-3/TRBV12-4; CDR3nt: TGTGCCAGCAGTTTAAGTCAGTCTTTTGGCTACACCTTC; CDR3aa: CASSLSQSFGYTF
abundance: few; len: 12; d_gene: NA; j_gene: TRBJ1-1; v_gene: TRBV6-1; CDR3nt: TGTGCCAGCAGCCGAATGCCCACTGAAGCTTTCTTT; CDR3aa: CASSRMPTEAFF